This passage covers 25 T cell receptor beta chains from one sample sequenced in a study of T cells in Graves' hyperthyroidism and ophthalmopathy. Amplification targeted TCR beta CDR3 regions from RNA transcripts. During a first-round RT-PCR of the TCR CDR3, the HTBI primer set was used. TCRdb reprocessed the multiplex PCR reads via MiXCR and lists one record per CDR3 protein. The sample records fewer than 350,000 distinct CDR3 sequences, about 13% being singletons. Sequenced sample: blood. Receptor source: a woman between 35 and 50 years old with Graves' hyperthyroidism.

In this sample, this clonotype turned up a few times. The chain combines TRBV20-1 with TRBJ2-7; TRBD2 matches at 10 bases. Germline assignment: CDR1 DFQATT and CDR2 SNEGSKA (reference sequence). With 1 base clipped from V and 6 bases from J, the junction kept 6 bases outside the gene matches. The CDR3 runs to 14 residues. The CDR3 nucleotides are TGCAGTGCTAGAGCGGCTAGCGGGAGCGGCGAGCAGTACTTC. Its protein product is CSARAASGSGEQYF.

As for this clonotype: This clone may be a read error of a much larger clone one base away. The chain recombines TRBV28 with TRBJ1-5; D gene unclear. Per the germline V gene, CDR1 is MDHEN and CDR2 is SYDVKM. The CDR3 runs to 12 residues. The ends were cut back, 10 bases at V and 7 bases at J, with 14 bases in the middle. Here the CDR3 reads CANRYARQPQHF. CDR3 coding DNA: TGTGCCAACAGATACGCTCGGCAGCCCCAGCATTTT.

V is TRBV19 and J is TRBJ1-3; TRBD1 agrees at 10 bases. With V trimmed by 5 bases and J by 0 bases, 7 bases remained unmatched. CDR1 is LNHDA, CDR2 SQIVND, per germline (reference sequence). The CDR3 loop spans 17 amino acids. DNA of the CDR3: TGTGCCAGTAGTTGGACAGGGGGAAGGAGCTCTGGAAACACCATATATTTT. Translated, it gives CASSWTGGRSSGNTIYF.

Concerning this clonotype: Just one base apart from a much larger clone, this may be a read error. The rearrangement links TRBV20-1 to TRBJ2-7, with 7 positions matching TRBD2. In germline, CDR1 is DFQATT, CDR2 SNEGSKA (reference sequence). The CDR3 consists of 14 residues. The CDR3 region has the DNA TGCAGTGCCGGCCCGGTCGGGGGGACCTACAAGCAGTACTTC. Its protein is CSAGPVGGTYKQYF.

This clonotype has a count of ten or more. The chain has TRBV6-1 and TRBJ2-3, with 11 bases aligning to TRBD2. The CDR3 contains 17 residues. V lost 1 base to trimming and J lost 6 bases; unmatched junction nucleotides: 9. The germline gives CDR1 MNHNS, CDR2 SASEGT. CDR3 DNA sequence: TGTGCCAGCAGTGAAGAACTAGCGGGAGCCTCGCGGGATACGCAGTATTTT. It translates to CASSEELAGASRDTQYF.

This clonotype occurred a few times. The chain has TRBV6-5 and TRBJ2-7; 11 bases are a match to TRBD1. V gave up 8 bases and J gave up 4 bases; unmatched junction bases: 7. Germline CDR1 reads MNHEY; CDR2 reads SVGAGI. The CDR3 spans 14 residues. This chain's CDR3 is CASLWTGGSYEQYF. The CDR3 nucleotides read TGTGCCAGCTTGTGGACAGGGGGCTCTTACGAGCAGTACTTC.

This clonotype was observed at least ten times. The chain is built from TRBV12-3 or TRBV12-4 and TRBJ1-5, with D possibly TRBD1 on 6 matching bases. The CDR3 has 17 amino acids. V was shortened by 6 bases and J by 0 bases, with 18 bases between the two germline ends. Written as DNA, the CDR3 is TGTGCCAGCAGGAATAGACTACAGGGCCTTAGCAATCAGCCCCAGCATTTT. Translated, it gives CASRNRLQGLSNQPQHF.

As regards this clonotype: One base away lies a much larger clone, so this may be a sequencing read error. The rearrangement links TRBV27 to TRBJ2-7, with TRBD2 matching 8 bases. The CDR3 runs to 15 residues. The germline V gene has CDR1 MNHEY and CDR2 SMNVEV (reference sequence). CDR3 nucleotide sequence: TGTGCCAGCAGTCGGGAGGGACTGAGCTCCTACGCGCAGTACTTC. Encoded protein: CASSREGLSSYAQYF.

The genes are TRBV5-6 and TRBJ1-6, with 7 bases fitting TRBD1. After removal of 2 bases from V and 9 bases from J, the junction contained 11 bases not matched to a gene. The CDR3 covers 16 residues. Germline lookup yields CDR1 SGHDT and CDR2 YYEEEE. The CDR3 here is CASSFTGAGRGSPLHF. The CDR3 nucleotides are TGTGCCAGCAGCTTTACAGGGGCGGGTCGTGGTTCACCCCTCCACTTT.

This clonotype was detected a few times. This CDR3 is CASSFISRQPQHF. In DNA form, the CDR3 reads TGTGCCAGCAGCTTTATATCGCGTCAGCCCCAGCATTTT. The chain links TRBV5-5 to TRBJ1-5; D is unresolved. The V end lost 2 bases, the J end lost 6 bases, and 9 bases lay between the germline ends. The CDR3 length is 13 residues. Germline V gene data show CDR1 as SGHKS and CDR2 as YYEKEE (reference sequence).

This clonotype was seen many times. V usage is TRBV2 and J usage is TRBJ2-3; 12 bases align to TRBD2. The ends lost 11 bases at V and 3 bases at J; junction bases unmatched: 6. Germline V gene data show CDR1 as SNHLY and CDR2 as FYNNEI. CDR3 length: 14 residues. CDR3 coding DNA: TGTGCCTGCCGACTAGCGGGAGTAACAGATACGCAGTATTTT. Translated: CACRLAGVTDTQYF.

This clonotype has a count of ten or more. V usage is TRBV27 and J usage is TRBJ1-1; D gene ambiguous. Germline-derived CDR1 and CDR2 are MNHEY and SMNVEV (reference sequence). The CDR3 has 13 amino acids. The V and J ends lost 6 bases and 4 bases respectively, with 12 bases between them. The CDR3, as DNA: TGTGCCAGCAGAAACCCGGGAGGCACTGAAGCTTTCTTT. Translated, it gives CASRNPGGTEAFF.

This clonotype was detected ten times or more. The chain recombines TRBV11-3 with TRBJ2-1; TRBD2 aligns across 14 bases. Unmatched junction bases numbered 5, after V lost 5 bases and J lost 5 bases. Germline CDR1 is SGHNT and CDR2 is YENEEA. This CDR3 is built from 16 residues. CDR3 region: CASSLRTSGRHNEQFF. CDR3 DNA sequence: TGTGCCAGCAGCCTACGGACTAGCGGGAGGCACAATGAGCAGTTCTTC.

In this sample, this clonotype turned up many times. The V and J genes are TRBV12-3 or TRBV12-4 and TRBJ1-5, with D unresolved. V dropped 3 bases and J dropped 9 bases, with 15 bases sitting between them. The CDR3 loop spans 14 amino acids. CDR3 protein: CASSFGLTWGPQHF. For the CDR3, the DNA is TGTGCCAGCAGTTTCGGCCTGACTTGGGGGCCCCAGCATTTT.

There are many counts of this clonotype. This chain uses TRBV12-3 or TRBV12-4 with TRBJ2-1; 7 bases fit TRBD2. Germline trimming cut 6 bases from V and 4 bases from J; bases unmatched to any gene: 12. The CDR3 length is 16 residues. CDR3 in amino acids: CASSPTSGAKYNEQFF. As DNA, the CDR3 is TGTGCCAGCAGCCCGACCAGCGGGGCAAAATACAATGAGCAGTTCTTC.

This clonotype was seen many times. V usage is TRBV11-2 and J usage is TRBJ2-3; TRBD2 matches at 7 bases. After removal of 3 bases from V and 6 bases from J, the junction contained 9 bases not matched to a gene. The CDR3 has 15 residues. Germline V gene data show CDR1 as SGHAT and CDR2 as FQNNGV. CDR3 protein: CASSFGSAGVDTQYF. In DNA form, the CDR3 reads TGTGCCAGCAGCTTTGGGTCTGCGGGAGTTGATACGCAGTATTTT.

The V call is TRBV4-2, the J call TRBJ2-3, with 9 bases aligning to TRBD2. The V gene's germline CDR1 is LGHNA and CDR2 YNFKEQ. V lost 6 bases and J lost 0; bases outside the gene matches: 7. The CDR3 is 16 residues long. The CDR3 loop reads CASRGGRATSTDTQYF. The DNA of the CDR3 is TGTGCCAGCAGAGGCGGGAGGGCCACTAGCACAGATACGCAGTATTTT.

This clonotype was counted ten times or more. V is TRBV2 and J is TRBJ1-5, with D perhaps matching TRBD1 (6 bases). Between the trimmed V and J ends, which lost 6 bases and 1 base, there was a span of 10 bases. The CDR3 has 14 amino acids. Germline V gene sequence: CDR1 SNHLY, CDR2 FYNNEI. The CDR3 DNA follows: TGTGCCAGCAGGTTAACAGGGAGCAATCAGCCCCAGCATTTT. It is translated as CASRLTGSNQPQHF.

In this sample, this clonotype turned up once. The chain couples TRBV13 to TRBJ2-1; 9 bases match TRBD2. The length of the CDR3 is 17 residues. The germline gives CDR1 PRHDT, CDR2 FYEKMQ (reference sequence). V lost 1 base and J lost 2; bases outside the gene matches: 6. CDR3 residues: CASSLDGAGGPYNEQFF. DNA of the CDR3: TGTGCCAGCAGCTTAGACGGAGCGGGAGGCCCCTACAATGAGCAGTTCTTC.

V is TRBV4-1 and J is TRBJ2-7, with a possible D match to TRBD1 (5 bases). This CDR3 region has 17 residues. Trimming left V 3 bases short and J 0 bases short, with 18 bases between. In germline, CDR1 is MGHRA, CDR2 YSYEKL. CDR3 bases: TGCGCCAGCAGCCACGTCTCCCAGGACACTTACTCCTACGAGCAGTACTTC. Translated: CASSHVSQDTYSYEQYF.

The chain joins TRBV11-2 to TRBJ1-4; D is ambiguous. V lost 3 bases, J lost 8 bases, and 4 bases lay in between. The CDR3 loop spans 11 amino acids. Germline assignment: CDR1 SGHAT and CDR2 FQNNGV. CDR3 nucleotide sequence: TGTGCCAGCAGCTTGTCCGAAAAACTGTTTTTT. It encodes CASSLSEKLFF. Drawing the rest from reference TRBV11-2 and TRBJ1-4, the complete variable domain is EAGVAQSPRYKIIEKRQSVAFWCNPISGHATLYWYQQILGQGPKLLIQFQNNGVVDDSQLPKDRFSAERLKGVDSTLKIQPAKLEDSAVYLCASSLSEKLFFGSGTQLSVL.

This clonotype was seen at least ten times. This rearrangement joins TRBV28 to TRBJ1-6, with 9 bases matching TRBD1. Germline loops: CDR1 MDHEN, CDR2 SYDVKM. J gave up 12 bases and V 7 bases, and 13 bases lay outside the gene matches. This CDR3 has 15 amino acids. The CDR3 reads CASNPGTGFPRPLHF. CDR3 DNA: TGTGCCAGCAACCCCGGGACAGGGTTCCCTAGACCCCTCCACTTT.

This clonotype has just a few counts. The gene calls are TRBV20-1 and TRBJ2-3, with D maybe TRBD2 (5 bases). Germline CDR1 and CDR2: DFQATT and SNEGSKA (reference sequence). V lost 3 bases to trimming and J lost 0 bases, with 19 bases between them. CDR3 length: 17 residues. DNA of the CDR3: TGCAGTGCTAGTCCTCGGGCACGGGGATCCAGCACAGATACGCAGTATTTT. Translation gives CSASPRARGSSTDTQYF.

This clonotype showed up many times. The CDR3 coding sequence is TGCAGTGCTAACGGGGGCGCGGGACTAGCGGGAAGCTCCTACGAGCAGTACTTC. It translates to CSANGGAGLAGSSYEQYF. The chain couples TRBV20-1 to TRBJ2-7; 13 positions agree with TRBD2. Germline CDR1 reads DFQATT; CDR2 reads SNEGSKA (reference sequence). CDR3 length: 18 amino acids. With 4 bases clipped from V and 0 bases from J, the junction kept 12 bases outside the gene matches.

This clonotype was seen many times. The chain combines TRBV7-9 with TRBJ2-5, with TRBD1 identical over 8 bases. The CDR3 extends over 14 amino acids. The germline gives CDR1 SEHNR, CDR2 FQNEAQ (reference sequence). V dropped 5 bases and J dropped 4; count of bases not matched to a gene: 6. In DNA, the CDR3 is TGTGCCAGCAGCCAAGACAGGGGAGGAGAGACCCAGTACTTC. This encodes CASSQDRGGETQYF.